Below, 5 T cell receptor beta chains from the same sample are listed, as sequenced in a study of CD8 T cells in ankylosing spondylitis. TCRdb called the 5' RACE reads again in MiXCR, with one record for every CDR3 protein. The repertoire holds 100,000 or so distinct CDR3 sequences, with around 24% as singletons. The sample taken for sequencing was synovial fluid, either unsorted or a sorted T cell fraction (not recorded which). The receptors were sampled from a male donor with ankylosing spondylitis.

This chain uses TRBV7-8 with TRBJ2-7; D gene ambiguous. Germline V gene data show CDR1 as SGHVS and CDR2 as FQNEAQ. The CDR3 covers 15 residues. V lost 6 bases to trimming and J lost 2 bases, with 17 bases between them. As DNA, the CDR3 is TGTGCCAGCAGTCCTGGGCTAGGGTTTCCCTACGAGCAGTACGTC. Encoded protein: CASSPGLGFPYEQYV.

This clonotype was seen a few times. This rearrangement joins TRBV3-1 to TRBJ1-1; 9 nucleotides align to TRBD1. The CDR3 covers 14 residues. The V and J ends lost 4 bases and 5 bases, in that order; junction bases with no gene match: 5. Germline V gene lookup returns CDR1 LGHDT and CDR2 YNNKEL (reference sequence). CDR3 sequence: CASSLSQGATEAFF. CDR3 sequence (DNA): TGTGCCAGCAGCCTGTCACAGGGGGCAACTGAAGCTTTCTTT.

This chain links TRBV5-1 with TRBJ2-7; 12 bases are shared with TRBD2. The CDR3 runs 16 residues. CDR1 and CDR2 (germline): SGHRS, YFSETQ. Unmatched junction bases numbered 4, after V lost 0 bases and J lost 3 bases. The DNA of the CDR3 is TGCGCCAGCAGCTTGGGGACTAGCGGGGACATCTACGAGCAGTACTTC. Protein product: CASSLGTSGDIYEQYF.

The sample holds many counts of this clonotype. This rearrangement joins TRBV20-1 to TRBJ2-7; TRBD1 matches 7 bases. After removal of 4 bases from V and 7 bases from J, the junction contained 13 bases not matched to a gene. This CDR3 is 14 amino acids long. Germline assignment: CDR1 DFQATT and CDR2 SNEGSKA (reference sequence). The CDR3 loop reads CSATPGTVGEEQYF. Written as DNA, the CDR3 is TGCAGTGCTACTCCCGGGACAGTAGGGGAAGAGCAGTACTTC.

The genes are TRBV7-2 and TRBJ2-1; D is ambiguous. This CDR3 is 14 amino acids long. Deletions cut 3 bases from V and 4 bases from J, with 10 bases between. CDR1 is SGHTA, CDR2 FQGNSA, per germline. The DNA of the CDR3 is TGTGCCAGCAGCTTTGGTCCAGATTACAATGAGCAGTTCTTC. This translates into CASSFGPDYNEQFF. Looking up the rest from reference TRBV7-2 and TRBJ2-1 gives the full variable domain: GAGVSQSPSNKVTEKGKDVELRCDPISGHTALYWYRQSLGQGLEFLIYFQGNSAPDKSGLPSDRFSAERTGGSVSTLTIQRTQQEDSAVYLCASSFGPDYNEQFFGPGTRLTVL.